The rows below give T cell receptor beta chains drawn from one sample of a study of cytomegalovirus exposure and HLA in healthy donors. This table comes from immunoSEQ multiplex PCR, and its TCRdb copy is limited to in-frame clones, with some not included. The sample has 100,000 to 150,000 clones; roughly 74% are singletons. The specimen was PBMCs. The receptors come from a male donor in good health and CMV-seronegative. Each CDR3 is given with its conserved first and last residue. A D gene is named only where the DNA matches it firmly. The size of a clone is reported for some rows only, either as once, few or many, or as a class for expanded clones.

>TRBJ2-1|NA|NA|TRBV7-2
TGTGCCAGCAGCGGGAGGCGGAACTACAATGAGCAGTTCTTC
CASSGRRNYNEQFF
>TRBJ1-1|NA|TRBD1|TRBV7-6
TGTGCCAGCAGCTTGGGACAGAGGAACACTGAAGCTTTCTTT
CASSLGQRNTEAFF
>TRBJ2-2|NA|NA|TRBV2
TGTACCAGCAGTGGCCCTCGACAGGAGACGAACACCGGGGAGCTGTTTTTT
CTSSGPRQETNTGELFF
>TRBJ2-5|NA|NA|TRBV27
TGTGCCAGCAGTTTTGGGAGTGGGGAGACCCAGTACTTC
CASSFGSGETQYF
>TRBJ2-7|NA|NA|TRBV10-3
TGTGCCATCAGTGAGTCCACCTACGAGCAGTACTTC
CAISESTYEQYF
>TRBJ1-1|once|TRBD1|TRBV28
TGTGCCAGCAGTATTAGGGGGACAGGTGAAGCCTTCTTT
CASSIRGTGEAFF
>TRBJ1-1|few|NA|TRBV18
TGTGCCAGCTCACCCAGTTCTGGGGCTTCTTACGTCGAAGCTTTCTTT
CASSPSSGASYVEAFF
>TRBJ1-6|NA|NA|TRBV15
TGTGCCACCAGCAGAGTTGCGAGGAGCTCCTATAATTCACCCCTCCACTTT
CATSRVARSSYNSPLHF
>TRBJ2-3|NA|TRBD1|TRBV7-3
TGTGCCAGCAGCCGAGGACAGGTCACAGATACGCAGTATTTT
CASSRGQVTDTQYF
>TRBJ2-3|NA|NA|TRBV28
TGTGCCAGCAGTTCCGGGGGGCGCACAGATACGCAGTATTTT
CASSSGGRTDTQYF
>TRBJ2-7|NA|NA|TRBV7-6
TGTGCCAGCAGCCCCGGACTATCCTACGAGCAGTACTTC
CASSPGLSYEQYF
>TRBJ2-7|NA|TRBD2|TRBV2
TGTGCCAGCAGGAGGGAGGGGTTGGGCTCCTACGAGCAGTACTTC
CASRREGLGSYEQYF
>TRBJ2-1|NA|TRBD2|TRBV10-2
TGCGCCGGCAGCATTACTAGCGGGGGGGCCGGCGAGCAGTTCTTC
CAGSITSGGAGEQFF
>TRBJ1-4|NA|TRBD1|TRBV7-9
TGTTCCAGCAGCTCCGGGACAGGAAAAGCAACTAATGAAAAACTGTTTTTT
CSSSSGTGKATNEKLFF
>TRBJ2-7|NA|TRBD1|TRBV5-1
TGCGCCAGCAGCGCGGGACAGGGGGCCTACGAGCAGTACTTC
CASSAGQGAYEQYF
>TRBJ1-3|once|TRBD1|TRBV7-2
TGTGCCAGCAGCTTGGGGACAGGGGACACCATATATTTT
CASSLGTGDTIYF
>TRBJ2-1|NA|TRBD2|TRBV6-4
TGTGCCAGCAGTGAGTATGGGACTAGCGGCCAATATCATGAGCAGTTCTTC
CASSEYGTSGQYHEQFF
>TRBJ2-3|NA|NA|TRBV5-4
TGTGCCAGCAGGCCACTAGGCGCAGATACGCAGTATTTT
CASRPLGADTQYF
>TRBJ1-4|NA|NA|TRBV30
TGTGCCTGGAGGACACCGGCTAATGAAAAACTGTTTTTT
CAWRTPANEKLFF
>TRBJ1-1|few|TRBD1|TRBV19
TGTGCCAGTAGAGACCCCGGGACAGCCCACACTGAAGCTTTCTTT
CASRDPGTAHTEAFF
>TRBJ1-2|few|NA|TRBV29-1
TGCAGCGTTGAAGCGGTTACTGGCTACACCTTC
CSVEAVTGYTF
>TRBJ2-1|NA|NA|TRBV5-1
TGCGCCAGCAGCTCTTCCGGACTATCGGGTTACAATGAGCAGTTCTTC
CASSSSGLSGYNEQFF
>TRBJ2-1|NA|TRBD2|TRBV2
TGTGCCAGCAAGCGGGAGGACTACAATGAGCAGTTCTTC
CASKREDYNEQFF
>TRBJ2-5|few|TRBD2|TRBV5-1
TGCGCCAGCAGGCGGCTAGCGGGAGACCTGGTAGAGACCCAGTACTTC
CASRRLAGDLVETQYF
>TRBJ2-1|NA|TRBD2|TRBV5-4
TGTGCCAGCAGCGCGACTAGCGGGAACGACAATGAGCAGTTCTTC
CASSATSGNDNEQFF
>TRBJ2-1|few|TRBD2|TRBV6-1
TGTGCCAGCAGTGAAGCGCTAGCGGGAGCCTACAATGAGCAGTTCTTC
CASSEALAGAYNEQFF
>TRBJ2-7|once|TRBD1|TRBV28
TGTGCCAGCAGTTGGGACAGGTCCTACGAGCAGTACTTC
CASSWDRSYEQYF
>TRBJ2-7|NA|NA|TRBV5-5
TGTGCCAGCAACATGGAGAGACGGCATTCCGACGAGCAGTACTTC
CASNMERRHSDEQYF
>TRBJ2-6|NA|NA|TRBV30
TGTGCCTGGAGGGGGGACACCGTCTCTGGGGCCAACGTCCTGACTTTC
CAWRGDTVSGANVLTF
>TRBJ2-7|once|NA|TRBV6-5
TGTGCCAGCAGACCTGACAGGTCCTACGAGCAGTACTTC
CASRPDRSYEQYF
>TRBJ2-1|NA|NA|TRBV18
TGTGCCAGCTCCCTCCCAGGCGGGGAGCGGGTAGACAATGAGCAGTTCTTC
CASSLPGGERVDNEQFF
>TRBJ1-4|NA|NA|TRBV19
TGTGCCAGTAGTTCCTACTCGCGGGCGGGAGAAAAACTGTTTTTT
CASSSYSRAGEKLFF
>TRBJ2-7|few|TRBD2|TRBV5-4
TGTGCCAGCAGCTTTTATAGCGGGACCGCGTCGGGGGAGCAGTACTTC
CASSFYSGTASGEQYF
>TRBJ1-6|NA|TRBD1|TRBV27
TGTGCCAGCCAGGACAGGGGACATTCACCCCTCCACTTT
CASQDRGHSPLHF
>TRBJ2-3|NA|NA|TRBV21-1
TGTGCCAGCAGCAAAGAACCCAGGGGACACCCCACAGATACGCAGTATTTT
CASSKEPRGHPTDTQYF
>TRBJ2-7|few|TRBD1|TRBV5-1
TGCGCCAGCAGCACGGGACAGACCACCTACGAGCAGTACTTC
CASSTGQTTYEQYF
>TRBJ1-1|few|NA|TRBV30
TGTGCCTGGACCGGACATTGGAACACTGAAGCTTTCTTT
CAWTGHWNTEAFF
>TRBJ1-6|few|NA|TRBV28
TGTGCCAGCAGGGAGTCTGACGATATTTCACCCCTCCACTTT
CASRESDDISPLHF
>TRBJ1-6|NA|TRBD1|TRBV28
TGTGCCAGCAGTTTATATTCAGGGGGTCTGTATAATTCACCCCTCCACTTT
CASSLYSGGLYNSPLHF
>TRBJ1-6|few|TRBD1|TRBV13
TGTGCCAGCAGCTTAGGAGGAAAGGGACAGGGGTCAGGGGCCCTCCACTTT
CASSLGGKGQGSGALHF
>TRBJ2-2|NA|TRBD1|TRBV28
TGTGCCAGCAGTGCCCGGGACAGGGGAGGCGGGGAGCTGTTTTTT
CASSARDRGGGELFF
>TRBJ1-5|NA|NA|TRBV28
TGTGCCAGCACCCAACCGCGGCGGACAGTCGGCCTTTCGACCCAGCATTTT
CASTQPRRTVGLSTQHF
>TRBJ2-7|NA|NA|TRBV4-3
TGCGCCAGCAGCCAAGTACCCGGGGTAAGCTCCTACGAGCAGTACTTC
CASSQVPGVSSYEQYF
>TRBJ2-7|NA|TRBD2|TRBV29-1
TGCAGCGTTGAAGATCCGACTAGCGAGAGCTCCTACGAGCAGTACTTC
CSVEDPTSESSYEQYF
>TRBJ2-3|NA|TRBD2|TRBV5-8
TGTGCCAGCAGCTTGGGGGGTAGCGGGACCCGAACTAGCACAGATACGCAGTATTTT
CASSLGGSGTRTSTDTQYF
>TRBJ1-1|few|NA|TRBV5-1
TGCGCCAGCAGCTTGAGGGGGAGCACTGAAGCTTTCTTT
CASSLRGSTEAFF
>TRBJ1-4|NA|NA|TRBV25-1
TGTGCCAGCAGACACCCAGGGTTTGGTGAAAAACTGTTTTTT
CASRHPGFGEKLFF
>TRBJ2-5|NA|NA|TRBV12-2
TGTGCAAGTCGCTTAGTCCAGGACAGACAAGAGACCCAGTACTTC
CASRLVQDRQETQYF
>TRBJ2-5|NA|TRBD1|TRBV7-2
TGTGCCAGCAGCTTAGGGCACGTGAGCAGGGGGCAGGAGACCCAGTACTTC
CASSLGHVSRGQETQYF
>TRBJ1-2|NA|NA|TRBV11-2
TGTGCCAGCAGCACAGAGGGCTATGGCTACACCTTC
CASSTEGYGYTF
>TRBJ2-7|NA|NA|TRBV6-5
TGTGCCAGCAGGGAGGGGGGGGAGACGTACGAGCAGTACTTC
CASREGGETYEQYF
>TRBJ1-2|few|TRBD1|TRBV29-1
TGCAGCGTTGAAGGGTCCAGGGGGCGTGGCTACACCTTC
CSVEGSRGRGYTF
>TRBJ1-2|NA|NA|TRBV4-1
TGCGCCAGCAGCCAAGTTCTGGGGAGTAACTATGGCTACACCTTC
CASSQVLGSNYGYTF
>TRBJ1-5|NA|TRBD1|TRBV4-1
TGCGCCAGCAGCCAAGTTGACAGGGACAATCAGCCCCAGCATTTT
CASSQVDRDNQPQHF
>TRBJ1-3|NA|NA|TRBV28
TGTGCCAGCAGTTTCGGGGGGTCTGGAAACACCATATATTTT
CASSFGGSGNTIYF